There are many counts of the clone carrying this TCR beta chain. For TCRbeta, the library was prepared with unique molecular identifiers. A single record per CDR3 protein comes from TCRdb applying MiXCR to the PCR reads. Among about half a million distinct CDR3 sequences listed, under 15% were seen once. Germline V CDR1 and CDR2: MDHEN, SYDVKM. Trimming pared 7 bases from V and 3 bases from J, leaving 7 bases between. The CDR3 sequence is 11 residues long. This sample was taken from a study of T-cell reconstitution after alpha-beta-depleted transplantation in children. This material consisted of PBMCs from the stem cell graft donor, taken from the stem cell graft. This TCR was sampled from a human donor who donated a stem cell graft to a child with combined immunodeficiency. The chain has TRBV28 and TRBJ2-7; D uncertain. CDR3: CASKKSYEQYF. In nucleotides, the CDR3 is TGTGCCAGCAAAAAGAGCTACGAGCAGTACTTC.